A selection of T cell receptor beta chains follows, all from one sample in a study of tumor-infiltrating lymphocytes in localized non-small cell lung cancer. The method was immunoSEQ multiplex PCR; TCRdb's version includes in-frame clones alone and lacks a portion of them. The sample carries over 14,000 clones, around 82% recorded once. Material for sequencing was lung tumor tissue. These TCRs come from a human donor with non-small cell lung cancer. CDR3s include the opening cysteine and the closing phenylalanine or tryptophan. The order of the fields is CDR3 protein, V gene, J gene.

CASSGGAGDYEQYF	TRBV5-1	TRBJ2-7
CASSFHQGNEKLFF	TRBV7-9	TRBJ1-4
CASRTEAGHDSPLHF	TRBV9	TRBJ1-6
CASSDFTGITEAFF	TRBV2	TRBJ1-1
CASRGRGNTGELFF	TRBV2	TRBJ2-2
CASSLRTGFANTGELFF	TRBV7-2	TRBJ2-2
CAWEPKTGPDTQYF	TRBV30	TRBJ2-3
CASRGEYRQPQHF	TRBV28	TRBJ1-5
CAISDRGTSNYEQYF	TRBV10-3	TRBJ2-7
CASSNGDQVRNQPQHF	TRBV23-1	TRBJ1-5
CASSLDRGGHNEQFF	TRBV5-4	TRBJ2-1
CASQTHRSYNSPLHF	TRBV28	TRBJ1-6
CASSPDLDSYNEQFF	TRBV7-7	TRBJ2-1
CASSGGAGNQPQHF	TRBV9	TRBJ1-5
CASKVQDTDTQYF	TRBV28	TRBJ2-3
CASSLTDTQYF	TRBV7-8	TRBJ2-3
CASSSPGQGVIDTQYF	TRBV4-1	TRBJ2-3
CASSQDGYEQYF	TRBV14	TRBJ2-7
CASSLLPRDYEQYF	TRBV5-1	TRBJ2-7
CASSPGLARDGELFF	TRBV5-6	TRBJ2-2
CASSLAGSEAFF	TRBV7-8	TRBJ1-1
CASSYGGNYGYTF	TRBV5-6	TRBJ1-2